This T cell receptor (beta chain) was obtained from a study of shared clonotypes between healthy human individuals. Study-level findings and limits: The sampled material consisted only of blood, and tissue repertoires are likely to differ. Depth of sequencing was expected to influence donor clonotype sharing.

CDR3 size: 16 residues. J lost 6 bases, V lost 2 bases, and 13 bases had no gene match. The germline gives CDR1 GTSNPN, CDR2 SVGIG (reference sequence). Some 32,000 T cell genomes, or about 270 ng DNA, went into replicate PCRs of unsorted PBMC. Generated by immunoSEQ multiplex PCR, the TCRdb table keeps only in-frame clones and is missing some. The sample holds some 490,000 clones, approximately 84% seen once. Each of the donors was a healthy adult who was HIV-negative and had not had a recent acute infection or vaccination. Note on this clone: Its antigen is not identified.

The receptor's source is a woman between 40 and 55 years old in good health. Some clones in this sample may be carry-over from other donors' samples. The chain uses TRBV30 and TRBJ1-5; TRBD1 matches at 7 bases. The sample was PBMCs. The CDR3 DNA follows: TGTGCCTGGAGTACGGCCAAGACAGGGCAGTTTCAGCCCCAGCATTTT. Translation: CAWSTAKTGQFQPQHF.